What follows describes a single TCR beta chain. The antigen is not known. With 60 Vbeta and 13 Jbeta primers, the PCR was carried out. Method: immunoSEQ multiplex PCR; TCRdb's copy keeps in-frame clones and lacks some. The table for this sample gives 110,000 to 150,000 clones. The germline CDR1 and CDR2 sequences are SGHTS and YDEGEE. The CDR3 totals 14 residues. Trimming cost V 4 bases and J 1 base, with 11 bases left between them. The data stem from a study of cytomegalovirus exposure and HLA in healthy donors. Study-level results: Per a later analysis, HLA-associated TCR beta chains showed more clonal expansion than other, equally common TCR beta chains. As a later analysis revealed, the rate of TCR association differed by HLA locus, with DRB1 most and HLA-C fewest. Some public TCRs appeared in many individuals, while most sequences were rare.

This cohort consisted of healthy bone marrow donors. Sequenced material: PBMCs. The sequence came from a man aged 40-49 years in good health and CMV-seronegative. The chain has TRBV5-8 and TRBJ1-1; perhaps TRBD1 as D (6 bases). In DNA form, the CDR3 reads TGTGCCAGCAGCCTAGGGGGATCGAACACTGAAGCTTTCTTT. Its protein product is CASSLGGSNTEAFF.